The sequence of this T cell receptor beta chain was determined in a study of shared clonotypes between healthy human individuals. Assay used: immunoSEQ multiplex PCR; TCRdb lists only in-frame clones, some missing. The sample lists about 800,000 clones, around 96% seen once, with about 0.22% in the top ten. CD8 cells regarded as naive lacked CD45RO, were positively chosen for CCR7, and omitted terminally differentiated effector memory CD45RA+ cells. The study drew its donors from healthy HIV-negative adults without recent acute infections or vaccinations. Germline loops: CDR1 SGHRS, CDR2 YFSETQ. CDR3 size: 14 residues. The ends were cut back, 3 bases at V and 7 bases at J, with 14 bases in the middle. Notes on the study in general: The study sampled only blood, and tissue repertoires likely differ. Expectations were that clonotype sharing among donors would be affected by sequencing depth. Memory subsets generally showed lower estimated richness than naive subsets.

Notes on this clone: The target antigen is unknown.

The chain links TRBV5-1 to TRBJ2-1; a possible D gene is TRBD1 (5 bases). Sequencing used naive CD8+ T cells sorted from blood. The source of this sequence is a man aged 25 to 40 in good health. DNA of the CDR3: TGCGCCAGCAGCTCCCCGGCAGGGTCAAATGAGCAGTTCTTC. Protein: CASSSPAGSNEQFF.